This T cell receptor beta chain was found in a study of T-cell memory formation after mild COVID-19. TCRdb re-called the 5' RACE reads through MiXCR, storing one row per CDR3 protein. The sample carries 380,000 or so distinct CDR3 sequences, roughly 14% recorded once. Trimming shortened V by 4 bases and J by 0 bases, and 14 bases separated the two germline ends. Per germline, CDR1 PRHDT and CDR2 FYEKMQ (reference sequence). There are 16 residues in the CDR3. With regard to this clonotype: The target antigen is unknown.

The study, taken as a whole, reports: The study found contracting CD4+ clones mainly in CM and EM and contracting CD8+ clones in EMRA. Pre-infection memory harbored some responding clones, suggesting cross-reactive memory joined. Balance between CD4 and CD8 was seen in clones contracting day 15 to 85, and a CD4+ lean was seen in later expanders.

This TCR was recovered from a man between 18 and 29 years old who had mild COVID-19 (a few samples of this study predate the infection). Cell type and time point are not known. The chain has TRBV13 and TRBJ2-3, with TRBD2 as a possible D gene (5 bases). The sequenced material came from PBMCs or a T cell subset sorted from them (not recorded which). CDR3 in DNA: TGTGCCAGCAGCTGGGAGCGCAAATCTAGCACAGATACGCAGTATTTT. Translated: CASSWERKSSTDTQYF.